The rows below give T cell receptor beta chains drawn from one sample of a study of blood T cells in healthy people across ages. TCRdb analysed the 5' RACE reads with MiXCR anew, one entry per CDR3 protein. The sample gives 850,000 to 1,000,000 distinct CDR3 sequences, roughly 51% of which show up once; 20% to 25% is in the top ten. The sequenced material came from blood. The source of these receptors is an older woman in good health. Both conserved end residues are trimmed from each CDR3.

>TRBV28
ASTPGTGVYSTQY
>TRBV29-1
SALGASSYNEQY
>TRBV18
ASSFSRQSNIQY
>TRBV7-9
ASSLPGVSMSYT
>TRBV12-3/TRBV12-4
ASRGGGYSNQPQH
>TRBV25-1
ASSEWAGGHEKLF
>TRBV7-7
ASSLEAGWTGEQF
>TRBV27
ASSQGTFPGYGYT
>TRBV6-2/TRBV6-3
ASSYSGFRPYNEQF
>TRBV5-6
ASSYRQGDRGPVPNEQY
>TRBV7-9
ASSLTTTGIGYNSPLH
>TRBV5-1
ASSWARQGQETQY
>TRBV20-1
SARQQSGGPDTQY
>TRBV4-3
ASSQDSLLREQY
>TRBV12-3/TRBV12-4
ASSLSVEAEQY
>TRBV4-2
ASSHTPGQGREETQY
>TRBV27
ASSVTGTGYYEQY
>TRBV4-2
ASSLAGGPGYEQY
>TRBV7-3
ASSLNPSSYEQY
>TRBV7-2
ASRLPYLWSEQY
>TRBV20-1
SAMKGSNQPQH
>TRBV20-1
SARGPRSYNEQF